This T cell receptor (beta chain) was documented in a study of T-cell reconstitution after alpha-beta-depleted transplantation in children. A TCRbeta library incorporating unique molecular identifiers was prepared. TCRdb redid the calling of the PCR reads with MiXCR, one entry per CDR3 protein. The sample includes approximately 590,000 distinct CDR3 sequences, 10% of them seen just once. Germline CDR1 is SGHTA and CDR2 is FQGNSA. The CDR3 is 13 residues long. With 5 bases removed from V and 5 bases from J, the gap between germline ends came to 12 bases. This receptor was identified in a human donor who donated a stem cell graft to a child with acute myeloid leukemia. This sample comprised PBMCs from the stem cell graft donor, obtained from the stem cell graft. J is TRBJ2-5 and V is TRBV7-2, with D unresolved. In nucleotides, the CDR3 is TGTGCCAGCAGCGTGAGAGACGGGGAGACCCAGTACTTC. Amino acid sequence: CASSVRDGETQYF. The full variable domain, rest sourced from reference TRBV7-2 and TRBJ2-5, is GAGVSQSPSNKVTEKGKDVELRCDPISGHTALYWYRQSLGQGLEFLIYFQGNSAPDKSGLPSDRFSAERTGGSVSTLTIQRTQQEDSAVYLCASSVRDGETQYFGPGTRLLVL.